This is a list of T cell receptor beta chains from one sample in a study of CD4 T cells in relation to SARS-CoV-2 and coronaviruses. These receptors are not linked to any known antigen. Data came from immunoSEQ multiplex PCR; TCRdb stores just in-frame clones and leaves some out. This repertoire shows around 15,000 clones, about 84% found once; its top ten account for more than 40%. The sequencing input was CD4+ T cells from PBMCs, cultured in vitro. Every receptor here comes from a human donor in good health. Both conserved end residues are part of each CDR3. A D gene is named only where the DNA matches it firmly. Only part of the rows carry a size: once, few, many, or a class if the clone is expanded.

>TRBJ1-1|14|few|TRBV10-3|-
CASLKKGGNTEAFF
TGTGCCAGCTTAAAAAAGGGGGGGAACACTGAAGCTTTCTTT
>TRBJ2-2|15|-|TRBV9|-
CASSVTGLGTGELFF
TGTGCCAGCAGCGTAACAGGGTTGGGAACCGGGGAGCTGTTTTTT
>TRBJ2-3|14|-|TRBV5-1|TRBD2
CASRLAGPTDTQYF
TGCGCCAGCAGGTTAGCGGGACCGACAGATACGCAGTATTTT
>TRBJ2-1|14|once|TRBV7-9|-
CASSQPRSSNEQFF
TGTGCCAGCAGCCAACCCCGGTCGAGCAATGAGCAGTTCTTC
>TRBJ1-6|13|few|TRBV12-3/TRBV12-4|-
CASRWGYNSPLHF
TGTGCCAGCCGTTGGGGTTATAATTCACCCCTCCACTTT
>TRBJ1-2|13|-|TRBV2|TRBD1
CASRGTGAIGYTF
TGTGCCAGCAGGGGGACAGGTGCCATTGGCTACACCTTC
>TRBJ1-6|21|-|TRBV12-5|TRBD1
CASGLVRKPGGGSSYNSPLHF
TGTGCTAGTGGTTTGGTACGGAAACCAGGGGGCGGGAGCTCCTATAATTCACCCCTCCACTTT
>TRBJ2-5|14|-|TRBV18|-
CASSPPGGRETQYF
TGTGCCAGCTCACCTCCCGGGGGCCGAGAGACCCAGTACTTC
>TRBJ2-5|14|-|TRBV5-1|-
CASSLESGSETQYF
TGCGCCAGCAGCTTGGAGTCAGGGTCCGAGACCCAGTACTTC
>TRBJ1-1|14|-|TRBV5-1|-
CASSLADRRREAFF
TGCGCCAGCAGCTTGGCCGACAGGCGAAGAGAAGCTTTCTTT
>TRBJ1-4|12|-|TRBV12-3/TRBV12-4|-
CASSYSNEKLFF
TGTGCCAGCAGTTACAGCAATGAAAAACTGTTTTTT
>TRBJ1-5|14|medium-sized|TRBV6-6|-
CASSYSRGPMPQHF
TGTGCCAGCAGTTACTCGAGGGGCCCCATGCCCCAGCATTTT
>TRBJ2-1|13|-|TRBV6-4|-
CASSAGTHNEQFF
TGTGCCAGCAGCGCCGGGACTCACAATGAGCAGTTCTTC
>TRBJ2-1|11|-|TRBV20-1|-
CSASQFGEQFF
TGCAGTGCTAGCCAGTTTGGTGAGCAGTTCTTC
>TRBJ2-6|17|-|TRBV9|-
CASSPRTGRSGANVLTF
TGTGCCAGCAGCCCCAGAACAGGCAGGTCTGGGGCCAACGTCCTGACTTTC
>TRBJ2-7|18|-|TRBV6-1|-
CASSEYLPVAADSYEQYF
TGTGCCAGCAGTGAATATCTTCCTGTGGCGGCAGACTCCTACGAGCAGTACTTC
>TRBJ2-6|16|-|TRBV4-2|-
CASSGNTGSGANVLTF
TGTGCCAGCAGCGGTAACACAGGGTCTGGGGCCAACGTCCTGACTTTC
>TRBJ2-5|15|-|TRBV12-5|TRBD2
CASQSSGTTQETQYF
TGTGCTAGTCAAAGCAGCGGGACTACGCAAGAGACCCAGTACTTC
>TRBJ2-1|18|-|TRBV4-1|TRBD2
CASSQRASGRAVHNEQFF
TGCGCCAGCAGCCAAAGGGCTAGCGGGAGGGCCGTTCACAATGAGCAGTTCTTC
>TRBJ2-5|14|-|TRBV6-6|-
CASWSSLVAETQYF
TGTGCCAGCTGGTCTAGTCTCGTCGCGGAGACCCAGTACTTC
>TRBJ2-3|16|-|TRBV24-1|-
CATSVSRDQGADTQYF
TGTGCCACCAGTGTATCCCGGGACCAGGGTGCAGATACGCAGTATTTT
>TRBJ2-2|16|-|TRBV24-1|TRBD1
CATSDLNRGRTGELFF
TGCGCCACCAGTGATTTGAACAGGGGGCGTACCGGGGAGCTGTTTTTT
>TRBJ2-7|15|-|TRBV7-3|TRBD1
CASSLTWDSLHEQYF
TGTGCCAGCAGCTTAACATGGGACAGTCTGCACGAGCAGTACTTC
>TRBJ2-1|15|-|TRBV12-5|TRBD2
CASGLLTSGYNEQFF
TGTGCTAGTGGTTTGTTAACTAGCGGATACAATGAGCAGTTCTTC